The clone carrying this T cell receptor beta chain came up a few times. Its antigen is not known. The junction differs from germline at one of its ends, possibly a read error. These data belong to a study of T cells in Graves' hyperthyroidism and ophthalmopathy. Study-wide points: Blood shared most expanded thyroid clonotypes above 0.001.

There were TCR beta CDR3 regions amplified from RNA transcripts. When the TCR CDR3 underwent first-round RT-PCR, the HTBI primer set was used. One entry per CDR3 protein results from TCRdb running MiXCR on the multiplex PCR reads. The table shows fewer than 650,000 distinct CDR3 sequences, with 11% to 15% occurring only once. The germline gives CDR1 LNHDA, CDR2 SQIVND (reference sequence). This CDR3 is 15 amino acids long. The chain has TRBV19 and TRBJ2-7, with D uncertain. The sequencing sample was made of blood. The sequence derives from a woman between 18 and 29 years old with Graves' ophthalmopathy. CDR3 nucleotides: TGTGCCAGCAGTATCACACTCGCAGGAGCCTACGAGCAGTACTTC. Its protein is CASSITLAGAYEQYF.